The following is a T cell receptor (beta chain) sequence with its context. What it recognizes is unknown. The repertoire was sequenced with immunoSEQ multiplex PCR; TCRdb's copy has only in-frame clones and lacks some. This table holds 150,000 or so clones, 90% found once. The data belong to a study of T cell responses to AZD1222 COVID-19 vaccine. Study as a whole: Both about-4-week and about-12-week second-dose recipients were combined. Study-wide points: Females outnumbered males among donors, who were mostly white British; clonal diversity was possibly underestimated. Baseline seropositivity characterized only a handful of AZD1222 recipients.

The source was peripheral blood, collected on day 0 of AZD1222 vaccination. This sequence originates from an adult in good health.

CDR3: CASTRSGGEKLFF. In DNA form, the CDR3 reads TGTGCCAGCACCCGTAGTGGAGGGGAAAAACTGTTTTTT. The rearrangement links TRBV19 to TRBJ1-4, with D unclear. V was clipped by 9 bases and J by 8 bases, with 16 bases between them. CDR1 LNHDA and CDR2 SQIVND come from the germline V gene (reference sequence). This CDR3 is 13 amino acids long. Combining the CDR3 with reference TRBV19 and TRBJ1-4 gives the whole variable domain DGGITQSPKYLFRKEGQNVTLSCEQNLNHDAMYWYRQDPGQGLRLIYYSQIVNDFQKGDIAEGYSVSREKKESFPLTVTSAQKNPTAFYLCASTRSGGEKLFFGSGTQLSVL.